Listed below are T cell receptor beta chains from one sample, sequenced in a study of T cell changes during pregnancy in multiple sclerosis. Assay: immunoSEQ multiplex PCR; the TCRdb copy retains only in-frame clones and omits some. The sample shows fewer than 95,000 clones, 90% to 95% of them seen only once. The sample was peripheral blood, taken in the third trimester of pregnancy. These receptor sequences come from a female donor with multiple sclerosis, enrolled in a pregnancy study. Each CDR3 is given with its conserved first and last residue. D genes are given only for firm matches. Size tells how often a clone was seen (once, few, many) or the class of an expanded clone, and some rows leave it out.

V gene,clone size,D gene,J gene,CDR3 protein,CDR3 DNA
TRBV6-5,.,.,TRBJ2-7,CASSPSLRTYEQYF,TGTGCCAGCAGCCCCTCTCTTCGTACCTACGAGCAGTACTTC
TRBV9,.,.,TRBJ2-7,CASSPHTSSSSEQYF,TGTGCCAGCAGCCCACATACTAGTTCAAGCTCCGAGCAGTACTTC
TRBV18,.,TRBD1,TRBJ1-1,CASSPLTGGIMNTEAFF,TGTGCCAGCTCACCGTTGACAGGGGGTATAATGAACACTGAAGCTTTCTTT
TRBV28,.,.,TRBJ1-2,CASNKNYGYTF,TGTGCCAGCAACAAGAACTATGGCTACACCTTC
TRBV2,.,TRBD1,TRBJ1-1,CASRESRQGNTEAFF,TGTGCCAGCAGGGAGAGTCGACAGGGGAACACTGAAGCTTTCTTT
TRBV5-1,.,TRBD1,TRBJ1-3,CASSGGDRVHGNTIYF,TGCGCCAGCAGCGGGGGGGACAGGGTGCATGGAAACACCATATATTTT
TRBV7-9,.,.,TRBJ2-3,CASSYPDSKGTDTQYF,TGTGCCAGCAGTTACCCGGACAGCAAAGGGACAGATACGCAGTATTTT
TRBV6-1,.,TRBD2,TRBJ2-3,CASSVLSSGSSTDTQYF,TGTGCCAGCAGTGTGTTGTCTAGCGGGTCTAGCACAGATACGCAGTATTTT
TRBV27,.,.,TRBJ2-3,CASSLLLAGRTDTQYF,TGTGCCAGCAGTTTATTATTGGCGGGACGCACAGATACGCAGTATTTT
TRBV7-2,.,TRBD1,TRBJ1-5,CASSSLTGGKSQPQHF,TGTGCCAGCAGCTCCTTAACAGGGGGTAAAAGTCAGCCCCAGCATTTT
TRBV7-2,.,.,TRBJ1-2,CASSLERRLANYGYTF,TGTGCCAGCAGCTTAGAGCGACGGCTCGCTAACTATGGCTACACCTTC
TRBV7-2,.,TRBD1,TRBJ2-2,CASSSNRQGVSGELFF,TGTGCCAGCAGCTCCAACCGACAGGGAGTCTCCGGGGAGCTGTTTTTT
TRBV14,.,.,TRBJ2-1,CASSQIPRAGLSITYNEQFF,TGTGCCAGCAGCCAAATCCCAAGGGCGGGCCTGAGTATCACCTACAATGAGCAGTTCTTC
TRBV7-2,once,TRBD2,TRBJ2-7,CASSHTSGNYEQYF,TGTGCCAGCAGTCACACTAGCGGGAACTACGAGCAGTACTTC
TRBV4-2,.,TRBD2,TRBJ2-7,CASSQGVQREGPHEQYF,TGTGCCAGCAGCCAAGGGGTACAGCGGGAGGGCCCCCACGAGCAGTACTTC
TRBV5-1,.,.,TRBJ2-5,CASSVTGTSLVEAQYF,TGCGCCAGCAGCGTTACCGGGACATCTCTGGTAGAGGCCCAGTACTTC
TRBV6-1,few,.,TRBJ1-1,CASGEGSGLNTEAFF,TGTGCCAGCGGGGAGGGTTCAGGGCTGAACACTGAAGCTTTCTTT